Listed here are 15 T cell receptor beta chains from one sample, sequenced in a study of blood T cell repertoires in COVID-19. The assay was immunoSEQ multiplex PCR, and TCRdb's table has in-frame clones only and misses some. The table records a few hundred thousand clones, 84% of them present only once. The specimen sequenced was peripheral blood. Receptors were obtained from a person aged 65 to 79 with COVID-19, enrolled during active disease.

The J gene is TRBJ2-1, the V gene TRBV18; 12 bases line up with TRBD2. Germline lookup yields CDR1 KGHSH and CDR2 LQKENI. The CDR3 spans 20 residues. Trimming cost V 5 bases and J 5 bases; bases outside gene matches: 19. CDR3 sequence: CASSSAPGLAGESKNNEQFF. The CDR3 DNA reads TGTGCCAGCTCATCCGCCCCGGGACTAGCGGGCGAGTCCAAAAACAATGAGCAGTTCTTC.

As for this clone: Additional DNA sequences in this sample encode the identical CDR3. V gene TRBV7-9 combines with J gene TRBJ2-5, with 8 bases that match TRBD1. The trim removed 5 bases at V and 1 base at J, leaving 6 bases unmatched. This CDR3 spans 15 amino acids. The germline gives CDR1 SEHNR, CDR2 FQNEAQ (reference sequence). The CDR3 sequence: CASSQRTGRQETQYF. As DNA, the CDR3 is TGTGCCAGCAGCCAGCGGACAGGGCGCCAAGAGACCCAGTACTTC.

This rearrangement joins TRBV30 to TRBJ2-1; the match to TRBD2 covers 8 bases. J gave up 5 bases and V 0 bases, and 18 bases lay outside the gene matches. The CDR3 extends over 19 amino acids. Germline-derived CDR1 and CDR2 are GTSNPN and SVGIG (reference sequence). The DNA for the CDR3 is TGTGCCTGGAGTGTATGGGACTGGTCTTATAGCGGGGTAAACAATGAGCAGTTCTTC. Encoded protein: CAWSVWDWSYSGVNNEQFF.

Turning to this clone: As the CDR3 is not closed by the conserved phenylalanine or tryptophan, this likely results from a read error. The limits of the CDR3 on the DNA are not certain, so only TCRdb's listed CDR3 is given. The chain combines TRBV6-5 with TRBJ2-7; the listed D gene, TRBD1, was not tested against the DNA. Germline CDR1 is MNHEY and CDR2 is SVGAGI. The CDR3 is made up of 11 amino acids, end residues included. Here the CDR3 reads CASSCGQGASL.

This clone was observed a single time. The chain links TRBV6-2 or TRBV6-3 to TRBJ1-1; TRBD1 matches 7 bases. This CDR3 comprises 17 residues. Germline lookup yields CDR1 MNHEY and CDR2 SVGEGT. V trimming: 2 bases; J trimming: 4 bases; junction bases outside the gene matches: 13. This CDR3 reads CASSYPRTGGFFTEAFF. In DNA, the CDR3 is TGTGCCAGCAGTTACCCGCGGACAGGTGGGTTCTTCACTGAAGCTTTCTTT.

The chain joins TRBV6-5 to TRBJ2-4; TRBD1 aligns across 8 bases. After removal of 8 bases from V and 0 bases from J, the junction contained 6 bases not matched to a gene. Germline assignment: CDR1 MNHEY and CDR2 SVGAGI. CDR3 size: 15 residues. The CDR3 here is CASRDRGLAKNIQYF. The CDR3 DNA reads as TGTGCCAGCCGCGACAGGGGACTAGCCAAAAACATTCAGTACTTC.

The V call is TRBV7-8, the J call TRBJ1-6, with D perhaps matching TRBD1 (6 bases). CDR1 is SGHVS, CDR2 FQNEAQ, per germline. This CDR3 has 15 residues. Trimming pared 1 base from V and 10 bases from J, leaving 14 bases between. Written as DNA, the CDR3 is TGTGCCAGCAGCTTAGTTGAACAGGGTCGGTCACCCCTCCACTTT. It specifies CASSLVEQGRSPLHF.

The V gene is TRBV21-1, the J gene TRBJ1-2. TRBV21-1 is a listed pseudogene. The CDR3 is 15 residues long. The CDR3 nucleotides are TGTGCCAACTCCCCGGGAGACACCCATACCTATGGCTACACCTTC. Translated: CANSPGDTHTYGYTF.

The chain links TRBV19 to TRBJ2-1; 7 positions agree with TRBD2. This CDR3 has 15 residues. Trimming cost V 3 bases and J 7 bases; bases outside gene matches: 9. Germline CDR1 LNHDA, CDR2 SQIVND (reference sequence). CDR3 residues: CASSITAGSENEQFF. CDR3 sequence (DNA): TGTGCCAGTAGTATCACAGCGGGATCGGAGAATGAGCAGTTCTTC.

CDR3 protein: CASSDLRNTEAFF. The CDR3 nucleotides read TGTGCCAGCAGTGACCTCCGTAACACTGAAGCTTTCTTT. V is TRBV6-1 and J is TRBJ1-1; D gene unclear. CDR3 length: 13 residues. V lost 3 bases to trimming and J lost 2 bases, with 7 bases between them. Germline loops: CDR1 MNHNS, CDR2 SASEGT.

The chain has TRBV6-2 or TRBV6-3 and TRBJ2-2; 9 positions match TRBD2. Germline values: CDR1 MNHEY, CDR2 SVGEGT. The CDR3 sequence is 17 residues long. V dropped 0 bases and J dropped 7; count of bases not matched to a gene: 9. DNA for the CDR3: TGTGCCAGCAGTTACTCCCTTATAGCGGGAGTTAGCGGGGAGCTGTTTTTT. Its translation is CASSYSLIAGVSGELFF.

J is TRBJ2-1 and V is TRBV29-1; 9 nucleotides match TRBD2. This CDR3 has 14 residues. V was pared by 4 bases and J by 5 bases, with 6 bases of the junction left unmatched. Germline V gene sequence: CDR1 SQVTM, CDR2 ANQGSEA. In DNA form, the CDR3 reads TGCAGCGTTGTGGTACGCGGGAGGGACAATGAGCAGTTCTTC. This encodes CSVVVRGRDNEQFF.

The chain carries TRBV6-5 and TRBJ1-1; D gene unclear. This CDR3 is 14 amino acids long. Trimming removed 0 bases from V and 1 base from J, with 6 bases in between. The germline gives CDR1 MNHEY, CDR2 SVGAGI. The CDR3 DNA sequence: TGTGCCAGCAGTTACTCGGCGGGGAACACTGAAGCTTTCTTT. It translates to CASSYSAGNTEAFF.

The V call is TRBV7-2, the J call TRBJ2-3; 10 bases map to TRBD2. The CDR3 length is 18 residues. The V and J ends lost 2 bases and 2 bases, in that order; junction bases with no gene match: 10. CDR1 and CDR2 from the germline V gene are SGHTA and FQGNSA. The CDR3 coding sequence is TGTGCCAGCAGCTTAAGGAGCGGGAGGGGGATGGTCACAGATACGCAGTATTTT. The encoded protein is CASSLRSGRGMVTDTQYF.

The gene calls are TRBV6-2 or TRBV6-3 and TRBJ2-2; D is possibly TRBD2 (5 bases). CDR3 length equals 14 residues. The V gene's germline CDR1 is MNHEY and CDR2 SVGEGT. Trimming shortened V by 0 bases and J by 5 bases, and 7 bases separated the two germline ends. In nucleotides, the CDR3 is TGTGCCAGCAGTTACTCGAGAGGGACCGGGGAGCTGTTTTTT. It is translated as CASSYSRGTGELFF.